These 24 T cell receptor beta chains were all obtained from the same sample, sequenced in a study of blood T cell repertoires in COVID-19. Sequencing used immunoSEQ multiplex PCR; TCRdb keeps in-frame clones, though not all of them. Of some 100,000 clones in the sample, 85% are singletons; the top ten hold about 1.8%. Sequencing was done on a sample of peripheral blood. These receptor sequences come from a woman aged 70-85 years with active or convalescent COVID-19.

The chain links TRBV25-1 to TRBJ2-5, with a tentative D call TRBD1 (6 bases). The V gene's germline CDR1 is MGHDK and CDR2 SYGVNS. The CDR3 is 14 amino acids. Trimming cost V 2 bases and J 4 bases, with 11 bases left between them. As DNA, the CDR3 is TGTGCCAGCAGTGAACGACAGGACCTAGAGACCCAGTACTTC. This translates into CASSERQDLETQYF.

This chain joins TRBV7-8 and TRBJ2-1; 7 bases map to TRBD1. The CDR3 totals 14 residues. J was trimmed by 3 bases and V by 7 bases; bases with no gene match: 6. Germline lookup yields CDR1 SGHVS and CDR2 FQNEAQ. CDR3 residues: CASTGTEVYNEQFF. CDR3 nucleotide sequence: TGTGCCAGCACCGGGACAGAAGTCTACAATGAGCAGTTCTTC. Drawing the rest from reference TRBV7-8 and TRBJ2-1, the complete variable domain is GAGVSQSPRYKVAKRGQDVALRCDPISGHVSLFWYQQALGQGPEFLTYFQNEAQLDKSGLPSDRFFAERPEGSVSTLKIQRTQQEDSAVYLCASTGTEVYNEQFFGPGTRLTVL.

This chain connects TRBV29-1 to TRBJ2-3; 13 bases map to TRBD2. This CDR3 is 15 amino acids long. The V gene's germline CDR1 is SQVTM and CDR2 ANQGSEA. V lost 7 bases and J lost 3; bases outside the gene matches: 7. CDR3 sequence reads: CSGNGLAGATDTQYF. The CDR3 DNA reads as TGCAGCGGCAACGGACTAGCGGGAGCTACAGATACGCAGTATTTT.

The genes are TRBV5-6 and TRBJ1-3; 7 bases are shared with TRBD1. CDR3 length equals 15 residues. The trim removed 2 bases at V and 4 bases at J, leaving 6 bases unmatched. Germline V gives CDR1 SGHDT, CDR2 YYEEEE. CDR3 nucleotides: TGTGCCAGCAGCTTACAGGGGTCGACCGGAAACACCATATATTTT. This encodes CASSLQGSTGNTIYF. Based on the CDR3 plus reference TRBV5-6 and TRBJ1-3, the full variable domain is DAGVTQSPTHLIKTRGQQVTLRCSPKSGHDTVSWYQQALGQGPQFIFQYYEEEERQRGNFPDRFSGHQFPNYSSELNVNALLLGDSALYLCASSLQGSTGNTIYFGEGSWLTVV.

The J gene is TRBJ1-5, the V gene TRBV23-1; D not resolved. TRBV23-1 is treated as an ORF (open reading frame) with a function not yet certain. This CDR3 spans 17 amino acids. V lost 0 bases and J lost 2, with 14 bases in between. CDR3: CASSQSYTGMRNQPQHF. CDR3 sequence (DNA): TGCGCCAGCAGTCAATCGTACACGGGGATGCGCAATCAGCCCCAGCATTTT.

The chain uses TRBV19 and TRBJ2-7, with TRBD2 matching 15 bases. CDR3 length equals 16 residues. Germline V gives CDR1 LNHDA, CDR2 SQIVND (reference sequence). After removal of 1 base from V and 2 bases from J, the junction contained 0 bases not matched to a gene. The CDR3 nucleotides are TGTGCCAGTAGTATAGGGACTAGCGGGAGGGCCTACGAGCAGTACTTC. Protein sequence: CASSIGTSGRAYEQYF.

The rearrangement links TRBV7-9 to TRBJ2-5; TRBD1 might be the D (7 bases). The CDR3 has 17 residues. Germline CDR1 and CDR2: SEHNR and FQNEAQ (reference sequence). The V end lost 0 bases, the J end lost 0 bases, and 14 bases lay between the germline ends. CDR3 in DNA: TGTGCCAGCAGCTTAGCGGTGACAGGGAGGTACCAAGAGACCCAGTACTTC. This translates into CASSLAVTGRYQETQYF.

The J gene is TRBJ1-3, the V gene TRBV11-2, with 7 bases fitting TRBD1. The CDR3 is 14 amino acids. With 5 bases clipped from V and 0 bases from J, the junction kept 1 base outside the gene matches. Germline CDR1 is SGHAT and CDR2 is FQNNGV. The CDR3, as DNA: TGTGCCAGCAGCGGGACAGACTCTGGAAACACCATATATTTT. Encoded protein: CASSGTDSGNTIYF.

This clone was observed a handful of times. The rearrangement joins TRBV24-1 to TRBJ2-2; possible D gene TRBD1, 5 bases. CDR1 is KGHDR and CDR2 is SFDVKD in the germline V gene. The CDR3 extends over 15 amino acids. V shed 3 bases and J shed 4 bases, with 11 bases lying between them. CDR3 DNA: TGTGCCACCAGTGATCCATCAGGGTCCACCGGGGAGCTGTTTTTT. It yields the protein CATSDPSGSTGELFF.

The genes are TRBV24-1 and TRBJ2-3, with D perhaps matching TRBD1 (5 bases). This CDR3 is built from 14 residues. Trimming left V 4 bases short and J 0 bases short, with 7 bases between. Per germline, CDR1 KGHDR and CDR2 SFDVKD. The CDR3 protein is CATSDQGSTDTQYF. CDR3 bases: TGTGCCACCAGTGACCAGGGTAGCACAGATACGCAGTATTTT.

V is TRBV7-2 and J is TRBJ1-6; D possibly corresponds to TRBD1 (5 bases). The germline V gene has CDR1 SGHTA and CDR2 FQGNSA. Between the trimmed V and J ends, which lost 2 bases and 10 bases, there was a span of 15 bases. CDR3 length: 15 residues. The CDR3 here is CASSLQTALNSPLHF. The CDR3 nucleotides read TGTGCCAGCAGCTTACAGACAGCCTTAAACTCACCCCTCCACTTT.

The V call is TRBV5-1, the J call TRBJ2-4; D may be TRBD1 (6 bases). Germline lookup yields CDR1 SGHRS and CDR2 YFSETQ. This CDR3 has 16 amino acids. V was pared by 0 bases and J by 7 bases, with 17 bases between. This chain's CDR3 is CASSLGVADSINIQYF. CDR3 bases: TGCGCCAGCAGCTTGGGGGTTGCGGACAGTATCAACATTCAGTACTTC.

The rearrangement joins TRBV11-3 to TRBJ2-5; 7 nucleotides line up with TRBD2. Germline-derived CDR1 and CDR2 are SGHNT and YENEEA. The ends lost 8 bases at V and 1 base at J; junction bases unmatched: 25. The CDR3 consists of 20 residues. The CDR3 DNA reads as TGTGCCAGCTCTCCTGGGCCCCTAGCGGTTACTAAAACTCTCCAAGAGACCCAGTACTTC. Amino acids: CASSPGPLAVTKTLQETQYF.

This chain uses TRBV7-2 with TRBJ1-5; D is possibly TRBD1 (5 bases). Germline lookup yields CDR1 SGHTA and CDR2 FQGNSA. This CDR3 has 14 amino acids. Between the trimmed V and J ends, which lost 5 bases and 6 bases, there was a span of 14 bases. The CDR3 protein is CASSPGFSGQPQHF. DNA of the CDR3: TGTGCCAGCAGCCCAGGGTTTTCGGGTCAGCCCCAGCATTTT.

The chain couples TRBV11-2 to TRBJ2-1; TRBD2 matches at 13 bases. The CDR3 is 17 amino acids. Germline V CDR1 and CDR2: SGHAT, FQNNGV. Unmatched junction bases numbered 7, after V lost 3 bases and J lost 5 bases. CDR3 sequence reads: CASSFPLLAGGNNEQFF. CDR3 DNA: TGTGCCAGCAGCTTCCCCTTACTAGCGGGAGGGAACAATGAGCAGTTCTTC.

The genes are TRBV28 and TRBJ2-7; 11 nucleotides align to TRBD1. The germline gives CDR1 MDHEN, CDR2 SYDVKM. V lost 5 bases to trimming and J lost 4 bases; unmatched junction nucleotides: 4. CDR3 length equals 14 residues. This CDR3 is CASSLGQGAYEQYF. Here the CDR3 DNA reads TGTGCCAGCAGTCTTGGACAGGGGGCTTACGAGCAGTACTTC.

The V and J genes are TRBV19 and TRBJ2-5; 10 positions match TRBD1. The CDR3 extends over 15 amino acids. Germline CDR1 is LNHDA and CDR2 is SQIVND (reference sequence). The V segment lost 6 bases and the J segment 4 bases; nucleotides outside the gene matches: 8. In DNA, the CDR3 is TGTGCCAGTAGGGAAGAGACAGGGGGCGGAGAGACCCAGTACTTC. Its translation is CASREETGGGETQYF.

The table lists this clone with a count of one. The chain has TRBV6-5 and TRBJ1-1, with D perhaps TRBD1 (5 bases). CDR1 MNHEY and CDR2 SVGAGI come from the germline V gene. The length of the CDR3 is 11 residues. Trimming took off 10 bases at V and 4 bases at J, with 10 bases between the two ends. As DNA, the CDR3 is TGTGCCACCTCAGGGTTCACTGAAGCTTTCTTT. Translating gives CATSGFTEAFF.

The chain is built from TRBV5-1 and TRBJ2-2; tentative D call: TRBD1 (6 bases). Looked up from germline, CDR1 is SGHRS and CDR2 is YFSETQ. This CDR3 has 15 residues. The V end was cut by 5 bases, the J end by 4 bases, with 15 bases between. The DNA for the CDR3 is TGCGCCAGCAGGCAACTGCAGGGGACCACCGGGGAGCTGTTTTTT. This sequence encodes CASRQLQGTTGELFF.

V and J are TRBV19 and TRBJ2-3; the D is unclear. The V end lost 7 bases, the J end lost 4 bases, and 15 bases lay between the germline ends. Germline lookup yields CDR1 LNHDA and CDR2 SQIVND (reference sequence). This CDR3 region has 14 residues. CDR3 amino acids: CASKEFSASDTQYF. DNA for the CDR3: TGTGCCAGTAAGGAGTTTTCGGCCTCAGATACGCAGTATTTT.

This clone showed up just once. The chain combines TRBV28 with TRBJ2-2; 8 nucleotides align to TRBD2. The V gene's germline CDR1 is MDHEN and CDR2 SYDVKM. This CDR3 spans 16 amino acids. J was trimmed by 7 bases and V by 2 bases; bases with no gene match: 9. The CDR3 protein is CASSLIGAGGLGELFF. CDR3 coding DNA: TGTGCCAGCAGTTTAATTGGGGCGGGAGGTCTCGGGGAGCTGTTTTTT.

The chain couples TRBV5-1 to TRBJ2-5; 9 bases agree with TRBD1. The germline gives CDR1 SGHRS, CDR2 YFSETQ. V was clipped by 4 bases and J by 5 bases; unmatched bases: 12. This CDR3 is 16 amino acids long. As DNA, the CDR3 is TGCGCCAGCAGCGAGACCGGGACAGGGCGGTGGGAGACCCAGTACTTC. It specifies CASSETGTGRWETQYF.

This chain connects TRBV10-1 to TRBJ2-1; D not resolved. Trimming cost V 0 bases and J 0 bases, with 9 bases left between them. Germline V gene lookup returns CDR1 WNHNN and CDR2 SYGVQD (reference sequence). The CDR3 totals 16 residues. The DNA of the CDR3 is TGCGCCAGCAGTGAGTCGCTATCCAACTCCTACAATGAGCAGTTCTTC. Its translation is CASSESLSNSYNEQFF.

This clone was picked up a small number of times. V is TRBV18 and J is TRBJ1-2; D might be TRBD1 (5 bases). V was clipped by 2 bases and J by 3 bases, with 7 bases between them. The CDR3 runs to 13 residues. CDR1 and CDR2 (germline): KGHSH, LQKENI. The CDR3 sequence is CASSPSQDYGYTF. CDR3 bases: TGTGCCAGCTCACCATCACAGGACTATGGCTACACCTTC.